The 10 T cell receptor beta chains below all came from one sample that was sequenced in a study of cytomegalovirus exposure and HLA in healthy donors. The PCR ran on 60 Vbeta and 13 Jbeta primers. Sequencing used immunoSEQ multiplex PCR; TCRdb keeps in-frame clones, though not all of them. The sample lists 150,000 or so clones; around 77% were seen once. The specimen was PBMCs. These receptors were taken from a man aged 50 to 59 in good health and CMV-seropositive.

The rearrangement joins TRBV4-3 to TRBJ2-3, with D maybe TRBD1 (6 bases). V was cut by 4 bases and J by 4 bases, with 6 bases left in between. Germline CDR1 is LGHNA and CDR2 is YSLEER. The CDR3 is made up of 12 amino acids. The DNA of the CDR3 is TGCGCCAGCAGCCCAGGGGCAGATACGCAGTATTTT. Translation: CASSPGADTQYF.

The chain is built from TRBV6-1 and TRBJ2-1, with D possibly TRBD1 on 5 matching bases. There are 15 residues in the CDR3. Per the germline V gene, CDR1 is MNHNS and CDR2 is SASEGT. Trimming cost V 5 bases and J 7 bases, with 18 bases left between them. The CDR3 loop reads CASSPRAFGRNEQFF. CDR3 DNA: TGTGCCAGCAGTCCCAGGGCGTTCGGTCGGAATGAGCAGTTCTTC.

V and J are TRBV9 and TRBJ1-1; the match to TRBD1 covers 9 bases. J was trimmed by 4 bases and V by 2 bases; bases with no gene match: 12. The CDR3 sequence is 17 residues long. CDR1 is SGDLS and CDR2 is YYNGEE in the germline V gene. CDR3 protein: CASSVLPGQGFGTEAFF. The CDR3 coding sequence is TGTGCCAGCAGCGTCCTGCCGGGACAGGGATTTGGCACTGAAGCTTTCTTT.

This clone was recorded a few times. V usage is TRBV5-1 and J usage is TRBJ2-5; possible D gene TRBD1, 6 bases. The CDR3 has 13 amino acids. V was clipped by 10 bases and J by 0 bases, with 13 bases between them. CDR1 and CDR2 from the germline V gene are SGHRS and YFSETQ. CDR3 nucleotide sequence: TGCGCCTCCGGGCGGACAGACCAAGAGACCCAGTACTTC. Translation gives CASGRTDQETQYF.

The chain carries TRBV2 and TRBJ1-2, with TRBD1 matching 7 bases. This CDR3 region has 12 residues. Germline loops: CDR1 SNHLY, CDR2 FYNNEI. V lost 6 bases to trimming and J lost 4 bases; unmatched junction nucleotides: 2. CDR3 sequence: CASRGTAYGYTF. The DNA for the CDR3 is TGTGCCAGCAGGGGGACAGCCTATGGCTACACCTTC. The full variable domain, its missing parts supplied by reference TRBV2 and TRBJ1-2, is EPEVTQTPSHQVTQMGQEVILRCVPISNHLYFYWYRQILGQKVEFLVSFYNNEISEKSEIFDDQFSVERPDGSNFTLKIRSTKLEDSAMYFCASRGTAYGYTFGSGTRLTVV.

The chain is built from TRBV29-1 and TRBJ1-2; the match to TRBD1 covers 8 bases. Germline V lookup: CDR1 SQVTM, CDR2 ANQGSEA. The CDR3 extends over 14 amino acids. After removal of 1 base from V and 6 bases from J, the junction contained 7 bases not matched to a gene. The CDR3 DNA follows: TGCAGCGTTGAAGGAGGATGGACAGGGAATGGCTACACCTTC. Protein product: CSVEGGWTGNGYTF. Filled out from reference TRBV29-1 and TRBJ1-2, the complete variable domain reads SAVISQKPSRDICQRGTSLTIQCQVDSQVTMMFWYRQQPGQSLTLIATANQGSEATYESGFVIDKFPISRPNLTFSTLTVSNMSPEDSSIYLCSVEGGWTGNGYTFGSGTRLTVV.

The CDR3 sequence: CASIGGYNSPLHF. The CDR3 DNA reads as TGTGCCAGCATCGGGGGATATAATTCACCCCTCCACTTT. This chain links TRBV2 with TRBJ1-6; TRBD1 is a possible D gene (5 bases). CDR1 is SNHLY and CDR2 is FYNNEI in the germline V gene. The CDR3 length is 13 residues. The germline V and J ends were trimmed by 7 bases and 4 bases, with 8 bases remaining between them.

This chain connects TRBV6-5 to TRBJ2-3; weak D call: TRBD2 (6 bases). Trimming removed 2 bases at V and 2 bases at J, with 8 bases between. The CDR3 length is 14 residues. Per the germline V gene, CDR1 is MNHEY and CDR2 is SVGAGI. The CDR3 protein is CASSYAGHTDTQYF. In nucleotides, the CDR3 is TGTGCCAGCAGTTACGCGGGGCACACAGATACGCAGTATTTT.

The V gene is TRBV7-8, the J gene TRBJ1-1, with 10 bases that match TRBD1. The CDR3 is 16 residues long. Germline CDR1 SGHVS, CDR2 FQNEAQ. The J segment lost 1 base and the V segment lost 1 base, leaving 3 bases of the junction unmatched. The CDR3 loop reads CASSLGRQGANTEAFF. The DNA for the CDR3 is TGTGCCAGCAGCTTAGGACGACAGGGGGCGAACACTGAAGCTTTCTTT.

CDR3 sequence (DNA): TGTGCCAGTACATTCTACGTCGGTAGGGGGAATCAGCCCCAGCATTTT. Its protein is CASTFYVGRGNQPQHF. This chain joins TRBV19 and TRBJ1-5, with TRBD1 as a possible D gene (6 bases). Trimming shortened V by 7 bases and J by 4 bases, and 20 bases separated the two germline ends. In germline, CDR1 is LNHDA, CDR2 SQIVND (reference sequence). There are 16 residues in the CDR3. Looking up the rest from reference TRBV19 and TRBJ1-5 gives the full variable domain: DGGITQSPKYLFRKEGQNVTLSCEQNLNHDAMYWYRQDPGQGLRLIYYSQIVNDFQKGDIAEGYSVSREKKESFPLTVTSAQKNPTAFYLCASTFYVGRGNQPQHFGDGTRLSIL.